The sample holds a few counts of the clone carrying this T cell receptor beta chain. As yet, its antigen is unknown. This record comes from a study of circulating CD8 cells and anti-PD-1 response in melanoma. With 5 bases removed from V and 4 bases from J, the gap between germline ends came to 11 bases. The CDR3 contains 13 residues. Germline V gene sequence: CDR1 LGHNA, CDR2 YSLEER. From live CD3+CD8+TCRalphabeta+ cells, four PD-1 and/or TIGIT subsets were sorted. Notes on the study in general: Clonotype sharing was highest between DPOS and TIGIT subsets.

TCR libraries were prepared from roughly 15 ng of total RNA with the QIAseq Immune Repertoire TCR panel. MiXCR was run by TCRdb on the reads, yielding one entry per CDR3 protein. This table has fewer than 450 distinct CDR3 sequences, 9.5% to 13% appearing once. The chain joins TRBV4-3 to TRBJ1-2; TRBD1 is a possible D gene (5 bases). The receptor's source is a human donor with melanoma. The sequencing here drew on CD8+ T cells from PBMCs, taken at baseline or after one month of anti-PD-1 therapy (not recorded which). The CDR3 protein is CASSVEGVYGYTF. The DNA of the CDR3 is TGCGCCAGCAGCGTGGAAGGGGTCTATGGCTACACCTTC.